This TCR beta chain was observed in a study of T cell repertoires in cytomegalovirus infection. Study information: Both a matching HLA type and CMV infection were indicated by public TCR beta signatures.

TCRdb fed the reads into MiXCR, producing one record per CDR3 protein. The table has around 350,000 distinct CDR3 sequences, 15% to 20% seen once. This clonotype was detected a few times. What it recognizes is unknown. Study observations and caveats: Adding up the frequency of public TCR beta families identified people who carried CMV plus the relevant HLA. CMV-specific TCR beta clonotypes restricted by HLA-C were the ones dominating the ex vivo response.

Germline V gene lookup returns CDR1 DFQATT and CDR2 SNEGSKA (reference sequence). The CDR3 is made up of 13 amino acids. The sequencing sample was made of PBMCs. The origin of this receptor is a human donor in good health (CMV status not recorded). Some clones in this sample may be carry-over from other donors' samples. The gene calls are TRBV20-1 and TRBJ2-3; 12 positions agree with TRBD2. The CDR3 loop is CRRLAGERDTQYF. The CDR3 nucleotides read TGCAGGAGACTAGCGGGAGAGAGGGATACGCAGTATTTT.